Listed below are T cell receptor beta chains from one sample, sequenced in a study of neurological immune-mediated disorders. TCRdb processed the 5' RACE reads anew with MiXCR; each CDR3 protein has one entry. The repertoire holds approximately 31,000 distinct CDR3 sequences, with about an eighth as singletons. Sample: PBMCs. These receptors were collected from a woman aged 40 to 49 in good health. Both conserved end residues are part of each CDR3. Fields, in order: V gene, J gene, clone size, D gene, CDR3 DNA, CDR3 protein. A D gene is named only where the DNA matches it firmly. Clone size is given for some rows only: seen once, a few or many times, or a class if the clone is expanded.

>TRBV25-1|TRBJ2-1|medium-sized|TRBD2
TGTGCCAGCAGTGAATTAGGAAGCGGGAGACGCGATGAGCAGTTCTTC
CASSELGSGRRDEQFF
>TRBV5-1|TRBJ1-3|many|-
TGCGCCAGCAGCTTGAGCCCAGGCTCTGGAAACACCATATATTTT
CASSLSPGSGNTIYF
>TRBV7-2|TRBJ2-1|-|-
TGTGCCAGCAGCTTAGTTGACCTGGGGCTTGAGCAGTTCTTC
CASSLVDLGLEQFF
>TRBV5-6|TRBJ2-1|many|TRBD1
TGTGCCAGCAGCTTGATAGCAGGGGGCAATGAGCAGTTCTTC
CASSLIAGGNEQFF
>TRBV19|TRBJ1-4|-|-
TGTGCCAGTAGTATTTCCAGCCATAATGAAAAACTGTTTTTT
CASSISSHNEKLFF
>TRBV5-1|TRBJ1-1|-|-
TGCGCCGGCAGCTTGGCCGTCCCCTCCACTGAAGCTTTCTTT
CAGSLAVPSTEAFF
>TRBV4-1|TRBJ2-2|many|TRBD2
TGCGCCAGCAGCCAACATAGCGGGAGGGAGAACACCGGGGAGCTGTTTTTT
CASSQHSGRENTGELFF
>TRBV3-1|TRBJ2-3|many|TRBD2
TGTGCCAGCAGCCAGCGGACTAGCGGCCTCACAGATACGCAGTATTTT
CASSQRTSGLTDTQYF
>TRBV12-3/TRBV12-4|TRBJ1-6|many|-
TGTGCCAGCAAATTATTCGGGACAACCTCCTATAATTCACCCCTCCACTTT
CASKLFGTTSYNSPLHF
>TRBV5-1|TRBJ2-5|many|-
TGCGCCAGCAGCTTGGATGTCTTAACCGAGACCCAGTACTTC
CASSLDVLTETQYF
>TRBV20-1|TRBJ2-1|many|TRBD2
TGCAGTGGTGAGGGAGCGGGGAGCTTAGATGAGCAGTTCTTC
CSGEGAGSLDEQFF
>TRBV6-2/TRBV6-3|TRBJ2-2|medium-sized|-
TGTGCCAGCACCTCCTTCAACACCGGGGAGCTGTTTTTT
CASTSFNTGELFF
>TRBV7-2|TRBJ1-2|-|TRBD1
TGTGCCAGCAGCTTAGCCTGGGACAGCCTGGGAGGCTACACCTTC
CASSLAWDSLGGYTF
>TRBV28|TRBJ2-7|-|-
TGTGCCAGCAGTGGCGTCACTCCCGGGACGGGAGTGACCTACGAGCAGTACTTC
CASSGVTPGTGVTYEQYF
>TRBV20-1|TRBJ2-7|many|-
TGCAGTGCCCGTCGTCAGTCCCTCACCTACGAGCAGTACTTC
CSARRQSLTYEQYF
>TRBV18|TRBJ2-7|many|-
TGTGCCAGCTCACCTCGGGCGGACAGCACCTACGAGCAGTACTTC
CASSPRADSTYEQYF
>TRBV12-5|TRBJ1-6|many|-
TGTGCTAGTGGTTTGACGGACCCCGGACGCAATTCACCCCTCCACTTT
CASGLTDPGRNSPLHF
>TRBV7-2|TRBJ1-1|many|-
TGTGCCAGCAGCTTAATAAAGGACACTGAAGCTTTCTTT
CASSLIKDTEAFF
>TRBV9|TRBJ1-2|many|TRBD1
TGTGCCAGCAGCGCCGCACCGGACAGGCCCGACTATGGCTACACCTTC
CASSAAPDRPDYGYTF
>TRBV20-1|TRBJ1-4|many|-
TGCAGTGTGGGGGTAACTAATGAAAAACTGTTTTTT
CSVGVTNEKLFF
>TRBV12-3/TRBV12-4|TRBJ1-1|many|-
TGTGCCAGCAGTACTGGACAGCTTTCTGAAGCTTTCTTT
CASSTGQLSEAFF
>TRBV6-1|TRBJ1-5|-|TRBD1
TGTGCCAGCACCTGGACAGGGGATAGCAATCAGCCCCAGCATTTT
CASTWTGDSNQPQHF
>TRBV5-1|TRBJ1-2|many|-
TGCGCCAGCAGCTTGGCCGAGGCTTCGGTTAACTATGGCTACACCTTC
CASSLAEASVNYGYTF
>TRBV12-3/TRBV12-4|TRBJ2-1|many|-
TGTGCCAGCAGTCCCTCCCCTCCTGGCAATGAGCAGTTCTTC
CASSPSPPGNEQFF
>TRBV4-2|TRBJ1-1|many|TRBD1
TGTGCCAGCAGTCTCGGACAGGGGTTAATGAACACTGAAGCTTTCTTT
CASSLGQGLMNTEAFF
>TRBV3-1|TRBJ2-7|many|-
TGTGCCAGCAGCCAAAAACCAGGATCACGCTACGAGCAGTACTTC
CASSQKPGSRYEQYF
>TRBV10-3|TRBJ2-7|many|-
TGTGCCATCAGTGGGGGGCGGGTGGGCTGGGAGCAGTACTTC
CAISGGRVGWEQYF
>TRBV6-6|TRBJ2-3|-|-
TGTGCCAGCAGTTACTCAGGGATGCTCACAGATACGCAGTATTTT
CASSYSGMLTDTQYF
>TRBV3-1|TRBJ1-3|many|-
TGTGCCAGCAGCCTTTCCTCGGGGTTGGGAAACACCATATATTTT
CASSLSSGLGNTIYF
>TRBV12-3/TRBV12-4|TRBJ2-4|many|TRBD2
TGTGCCAGCAGTCCGTACGAACCTAGCGGGAGGAACATTCAGTACTTC
CASSPYEPSGRNIQYF
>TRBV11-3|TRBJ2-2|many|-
TGTGCCAGCAGCCCGCCCGGGGATGCCGGGGAGCTGTTTTTT
CASSPPGDAGELFF
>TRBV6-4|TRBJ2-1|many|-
TGTGCCAGCAGTGAAGGTAGCACCTCAAATGAGCAGTTCTTC
CASSEGSTSNEQFF
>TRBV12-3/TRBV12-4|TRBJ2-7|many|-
TGTGCCAGCAGTTTAGAGGGTGTGGGGGTGACCAGAACCTACGAGCAGTACTTC
CASSLEGVGVTRTYEQYF
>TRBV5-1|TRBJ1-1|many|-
TGCGCCAGCAGCTTGGGACTCAGAGATCGCGAAGCTTTCTTT
CASSLGLRDREAFF
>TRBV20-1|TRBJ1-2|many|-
TGCAGTGCTAGGCGGGGAGGCCGGGGCTATGGCTACACCTTC
CSARRGGRGYGYTF
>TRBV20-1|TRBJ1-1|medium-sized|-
TGCAGTGCTAGAGAGGGGAACACTGAAGCTTTCTTT
CSAREGNTEAFF
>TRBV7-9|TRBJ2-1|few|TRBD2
TGTGCCAGCAGCTTATCGGCGGGGGGGCGCGGTGAGCAGTTCTTC
CASSLSAGGRGEQFF
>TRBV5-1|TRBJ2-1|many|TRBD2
TGCGCCAGCAGCTCCGGAATATCCGGGACTAGTAGTGGGAATGAGCAGTTCTTC
CASSSGISGTSSGNEQFF
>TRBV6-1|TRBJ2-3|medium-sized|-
TGTGCCAGCAGTGAAGGGCAGGCAGACACAGATACGCAGTATTTT
CASSEGQADTDTQYF
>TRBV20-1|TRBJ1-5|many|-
TGCAGTGCTAGAGATGGGGCAGGGAGTCTTGGCAATCAGCCCCAGCATTTT
CSARDGAGSLGNQPQHF
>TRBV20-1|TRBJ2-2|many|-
TGCAGTGCTAGATCTTGGGACCGTGACAGTACCGGGGAGCTGTTTTTT
CSARSWDRDSTGELFF
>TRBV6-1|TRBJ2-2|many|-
TGTGCCAGCAGTGAAGCCGTCGCGCGGGGACCTTTACAAAACACCGGGGAGCTGTTTTTT
CASSEAVARGPLQNTGELFF
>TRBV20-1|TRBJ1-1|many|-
TGCAGTGCACCTTCAATAAGAGGGACTGAAGCTTTCTTT
CSAPSIRGTEAFF
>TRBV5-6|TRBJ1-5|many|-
TGTGCCAGCAGCTTGCCGGGTCAGCCCCAGCATTTT
CASSLPGQPQHF
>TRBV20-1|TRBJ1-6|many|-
TGCAGTGCTAGAACGGACAGACCTAATTCACCCCTCCACTTT
CSARTDRPNSPLHF
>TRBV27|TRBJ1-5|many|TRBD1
TGTGCCAGCAGTTTACAGGGGGCCCAGCCCCAGCATTTT
CASSLQGAQPQHF
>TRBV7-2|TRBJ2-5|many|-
TGTGCCAGCAGCTTCTTTGTTGCGGGGAGAGAGACCCAGTACTTC
CASSFFVAGRETQYF
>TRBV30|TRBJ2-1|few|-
TGTGCCTGGAGTAAGAACAATGAGCAGTTCTTC
CAWSKNNEQFF
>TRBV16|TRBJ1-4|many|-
TGTGCCAGCAGCCAATTTTATATATCACGTCGTAATGAAAAACTGTTTTTT
CASSQFYISRRNEKLFF
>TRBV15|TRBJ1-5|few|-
TGTGCCACCAGCAGAGATCTAACGGGGCTCGGGGGCAATCAGCCCCAGCATTTT
CATSRDLTGLGGNQPQHF
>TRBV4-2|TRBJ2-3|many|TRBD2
TGTGCCAGCAGCCAAGCTAGCGGGGACGTTATGGATACGCAGTATTTT
CASSQASGDVMDTQYF
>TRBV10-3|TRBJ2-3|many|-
TGTGCCATCAGTGAGTCGGCAGGGACCACAGATACGCAGTATTTT
CAISESAGTTDTQYF
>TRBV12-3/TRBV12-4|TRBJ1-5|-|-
TGTGCCAGCAGTCCGAGAAATCAGCCCCAGCATTTT
CASSPRNQPQHF
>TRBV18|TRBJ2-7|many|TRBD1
TGTGCCAGCTCACCCACAGGGGCACCCTACGAGCAGTACTTC
CASSPTGAPYEQYF
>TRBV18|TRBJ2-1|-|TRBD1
TGTGCCAGCTCACCAACCGGGACAGGGGGCAATGAGCAGTTCTTC
CASSPTGTGGNEQFF
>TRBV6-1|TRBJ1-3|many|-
TGTGCCAGCAGTGAAACGGAAGGGGCGCACGGAAACACCATATATTTT
CASSETEGAHGNTIYF
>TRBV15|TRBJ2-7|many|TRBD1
TGTGCCACCAGCAGTAAACAGGGGGCCGAGCAGTACTTC
CATSSKQGAEQYF
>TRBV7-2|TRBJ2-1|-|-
TGTGCCAGCAGCTTTCAGTACAATGAGCAGTTCTTC
CASSFQYNEQFF
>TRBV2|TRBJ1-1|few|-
TGTGCCAGCAGGCTACAGGTGAACACTGAAGCTTTCTTT
CASRLQVNTEAFF
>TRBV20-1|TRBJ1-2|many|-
TGCAGTGCTAGAGGAACTATGAACTATGGCTACACCTTC
CSARGTMNYGYTF